These 6 T cell receptor beta chains came from one sample sequenced in a study of blood T cell repertoires in COVID-19. Measured with immunoSEQ multiplex PCR; TCRdb has only the in-frame clones, and not every one. The sample yields approximately 120,000 clones, more than 70% seen once. The sample consisted of peripheral blood. Every receptor here comes from a human donor in a cohort sampled during active COVID-19.

This chain joins TRBV9 and TRBJ2-7; TRBD2 matches 16 bases. The germline V gene has CDR1 SGDLS and CDR2 YYNGEE. The CDR3 length is 18 residues. V lost 4 bases and J lost 4; bases outside the gene matches: 11. The CDR3 protein is CASSPTGTSGRASYEQYF. In DNA form, the CDR3 reads TGTGCCAGCAGCCCCACCGGGACTAGCGGGAGGGCCTCATACGAGCAGTACTTC.

J is TRBJ1-2 and V is TRBV28; perhaps TRBD1 as D (6 bases). V lost 3 bases, J lost 1 base, and 18 bases lay in between. The CDR3 spans 17 residues. The germline V gene encodes CDR1 MDHEN and CDR2 SYDVKM. In DNA, the CDR3 is TGTGCCAGCAGTTTGGAGGGTAGGGGGGACTATAACTATGGCTACACCTTC. It specifies CASSLEGRGDYNYGYTF.

The CDR3 protein is CASLWFWGTDNQPQHF. The CDR3 DNA is TGTGCCAGCCTCTGGTTTTGGGGGACAGATAATCAGCCCCAGCATTTT. The chain carries TRBV14 and TRBJ1-5; 7 bases match TRBD1. The length of the CDR3 is 16 residues. Trimming removed 8 bases from V and 4 bases from J; junction bases left unmatched: 14. Germline-derived CDR1 and CDR2 are SGHDN and FVKESK.

The chain uses TRBV27 and TRBJ2-7; weak D call: TRBD1 (6 bases). Trimming removed 7 bases at V and 1 base at J, with 20 bases between. There are 16 residues in the CDR3. Germline V gives CDR1 MNHEY, CDR2 SMNVEV (reference sequence). CDR3 bases: TGTGCCAGCACCGCCGGTCCCGGGACACTATCCTACGAGCAGTACTTC. This gives the protein CASTAGPGTLSYEQYF.

This chain uses TRBV28 with TRBJ2-7; 7 bases fit TRBD1. The CDR3 length is 15 residues. J was trimmed by 0 bases and V by 5 bases; bases with no gene match: 7. Germline values: CDR1 MDHEN, CDR2 SYDVKM. CDR3 residues: CASSRLDRASYEQYF. DNA for the CDR3: TGTGCCAGCAGTCGCCTCGACAGGGCCTCCTACGAGCAGTACTTC.

The chain combines TRBV28 with TRBJ2-2; D unclear. The CDR3 runs 16 residues. CDR1 and CDR2 from the germline V gene are MDHEN and SYDVKM. The V gene lost 2 bases and the J gene lost 1 base, with 11 bases spanning the gap. This chain's CDR3 is CASSLVSGVNTGELFF. In DNA, the CDR3 is TGTGCCAGCAGTTTAGTTAGTGGAGTGAACACCGGGGAGCTGTTTTTT.